This TCR beta chain was identified in a study of chemoradiotherapy in HPV16-positive cancers. Data came from immunoSEQ multiplex PCR; TCRdb stores just in-frame clones and leaves some out. The sample has 8,000 to 10,000 clones; less than 75% are singletons. For this clone: Its antigen is still unknown.

Germline V CDR1 and CDR2: SGDLS, YYNGEE. V was shortened by 0 bases and J by 7 bases, with 5 bases between the two germline ends. There are 12 residues in the CDR3. Whole-study results and caveats: HPV-responsive T-cell expansion during chemoradiotherapy was linked to improved recurrence-free survival in HPV16-positive patients.

The specimen was taken from a patient who underwent chemoradiotherapy. The receptor's source is a human donor with HPV-associated anogenital cancer. The chain uses TRBV9 and TRBJ1-3; D is unresolved. The CDR3 sequence is CASSVVPNTIYF. The DNA for the CDR3 is TGTGCCAGCAGCGTAGTACCGAACACCATATATTTT.